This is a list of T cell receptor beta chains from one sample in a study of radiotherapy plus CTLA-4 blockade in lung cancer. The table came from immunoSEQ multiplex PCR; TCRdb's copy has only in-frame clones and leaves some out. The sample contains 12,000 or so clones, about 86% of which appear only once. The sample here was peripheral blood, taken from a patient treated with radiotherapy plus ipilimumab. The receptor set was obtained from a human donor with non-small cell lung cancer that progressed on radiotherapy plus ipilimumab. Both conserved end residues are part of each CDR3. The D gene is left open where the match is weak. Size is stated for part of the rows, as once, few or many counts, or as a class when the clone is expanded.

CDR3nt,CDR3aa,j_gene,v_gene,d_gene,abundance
TGTGCCAGCAGCTTAGGTCGCGGGACAGGGAGGCGCAATCAGCCCCAGCATTTT,CASSLGRGTGRRNQPQHF,TRBJ1-5,TRBV11-2,TRBD1,-
TGTGCCAGTAGTTCCGGGATCCGGACCGGGGAGCTGTTTTTT,CASSSGIRTGELFF,TRBJ2-2,TRBV19,-,-
TGTGCCAGCAGCTTTTTAGCCGGCACAGATACGCAGTATTTT,CASSFLAGTDTQYF,TRBJ2-3,TRBV11-2,-,-
TGTGCCAGCAGTTCATTGGGCAGGGGGCCTAATCAGCCCCAGCATTTT,CASSSLGRGPNQPQHF,TRBJ1-5,TRBV27,TRBD1,-
TGTGCCAGCACCGACCCCAGGGTGAAAGGCTACACCTTC,CASTDPRVKGYTF,TRBJ1-2,TRBV25-1,-,-
TGCGCCAGCAGCCAAGGAGGGTTCGGGGAGACCCAGTACTTC,CASSQGGFGETQYF,TRBJ2-5,TRBV4-1,-,-
TGTGCCAGCAGCTTAATACCGACAGAACCAATTAGCTCCTACAATGAGCAGTTCTTC,CASSLIPTEPISSYNEQFF,TRBJ2-1,TRBV7-3,-,-
TGTGCCATCAGTGACGCTAGCGGGGGGTTAGGCAATGAGCAGTTCTTC,CAISDASGGLGNEQFF,TRBJ2-1,TRBV10-3,TRBD2,-
TGCGCCAGCAGCTTGGAGTTAGGGGCTAAGTTTCGGGACTACAATGAGCAGTTCTTC,CASSLELGAKFRDYNEQFF,TRBJ2-1,TRBV5-1,-,-
TGTGCCAGCAGCGTAAGTGCGGGCACCACGGGCTACGAGCAGTACTTC,CASSVSAGTTGYEQYF,TRBJ2-7,TRBV9,-,-
TGTGCCAGCAGTGAAATAGGCGGGACAGGGACCTACGAGCAGTACTTC,CASSEIGGTGTYEQYF,TRBJ2-7,TRBV6-1,TRBD1,-
TGTGCCAGCAGCCCGACTAGCGGGGGGGCTGGAACCGGGGAGCTGTTTTTT,CASSPTSGGAGTGELFF,TRBJ2-2,TRBV7-3,TRBD2,-
TGTGCCAGCAGCCAAGATCCCAGGGGTAATGAGCAGTTCTTC,CASSQDPRGNEQFF,TRBJ2-1,TRBV14,-,once
TGTGCCAGCAGCAAACGCCGGGGAGGGTCGAACACTGAAGCTTTCTTT,CASSKRRGGSNTEAFF,TRBJ1-1,TRBV21-1,-,once
TGTGCCAGCAGCGAACAGGGAGGGGGATCACCCCTCCACTTT,CASSEQGGGSPLHF,TRBJ1-6,TRBV14,-,-
TGTGCCAGCAGAACGACAGGGGGCAATCAGCCCCAGCATTTT,CASRTTGGNQPQHF,TRBJ1-5,TRBV6-6,TRBD1,-
TGTGCTAGTGGTTTTGAGGTTGTGTGGGACACTAGACCGGGGACTGAAGCTTTCTTT,CASGFEVVWDTRPGTEAFF,TRBJ1-1,TRBV12-5,-,-
TGTGCCAGCAGCTTTACACAGGGCGAGCAGTACTTC,CASSFTQGEQYF,TRBJ2-7,TRBV7-2,-,-
TGTGCCAGCAGCTTAGGTTGCGGGAGGTCGGAGGTCTATGGCTACACCTTC,CASSLGCGRSEVYGYTF,TRBJ1-2,TRBV11-3,-,large
TGTGCCAGCAGCGCGGACAGGGAATTTGGGGAGCAGTACTTC,CASSADREFGEQYF,TRBJ2-7,TRBV9,TRBD1,-
TGTGCCAGCTTTCTGACTAGCGGGGGGGCCGGGGAGCTGTTTTTT,CASFLTSGGAGELFF,TRBJ2-2,TRBV6-6,TRBD2,few
TGTGCCAGCAGCCCCCGCACAGATACGCAGTATTTT,CASSPRTDTQYF,TRBJ2-3,TRBV6-1,-,-
TGCGCCAGCAGCCACGGACAGGGGGGAGATACGCAGTATTTT,CASSHGQGGDTQYF,TRBJ2-3,TRBV4-3,TRBD1,-
TGTGCCAGTAGGCAGGACAGTAACTATGGCTACACCTTC,CASRQDSNYGYTF,TRBJ1-2,TRBV19,-,-
TGTGCCATCAGTACGGGACAGGGAGTCGCAGATACGCAGTATTTT,CAISTGQGVADTQYF,TRBJ2-3,TRBV10-3,TRBD1,-
TGTGCCAGCAGTTACTCGATCGGCGGAGATACGCAGTATTTT,CASSYSIGGDTQYF,TRBJ2-3,TRBV6-5,-,-
TGTGCCAGTAGTGCTCCGGGACAGGGGGCGCGGCAGCCCCAGCATTTT,CASSAPGQGARQPQHF,TRBJ1-5,TRBV19,TRBD1,-
TGTGCCAGCAGCATATGGACAGGGGACACTGAAGCTTTCTTT,CASSIWTGDTEAFF,TRBJ1-1,TRBV7-2,TRBD1,-
TGTGCCAGCAGCCAAGGACTAGCGCTGGGCACAGATACGCAGTATTTT,CASSQGLALGTDTQYF,TRBJ2-3,TRBV14,TRBD2,-
TGTGCCAGCAGCTCTACGGGACTAGCGGGGGGGCCCCCCTACGAGCAGTACTTC,CASSSTGLAGGPPYEQYF,TRBJ2-7,TRBV5-4,TRBD2,-
TGTGCCAGCAGCTTGGGGACAGGGGTGAGCACAGATACGCAGTATTTT,CASSLGTGVSTDTQYF,TRBJ2-3,TRBV5-6,TRBD1,once
TGTGCCAGCAGCATCACCTACAGGGGGGACTATGGCTACACCTTC,CASSITYRGDYGYTF,TRBJ1-2,TRBV7-2,TRBD1,once
TGTGCCAGCAGCTTAGGGTCGTCCGGGGCAGGGCATTACGAGCAGTACTTC,CASSLGSSGAGHYEQYF,TRBJ2-7,TRBV7-9,-,-